The 4 T cell receptor beta chains in this list originate from one sample, sequenced in a study of cytomegalovirus exposure and HLA in healthy donors. Vbeta (60) and Jbeta (13) primers were used in the PCR. The method was immunoSEQ multiplex PCR; TCRdb's version includes in-frame clones alone and lacks a portion of them. The data hold 75,000 to 90,000 clones, with 70% to 75% observed a single time. Sequencing was done on a sample of PBMCs. These receptors all stem from a man aged 60 to 69 in good health and CMV-seronegative.

The chain couples TRBV29-1 to TRBJ2-1; a weak D match, TRBD2 (6 bases). The CDR3 covers 15 residues. V lost 1 base to trimming and J lost 4 bases, with 14 bases between them. CDR1 is SQVTM and CDR2 is ANQGSEA in the germline V gene. The CDR3 is CSVEGTPGVYNEQFF. For the CDR3, the DNA is TGCAGCGTTGAAGGAACCCCGGGGGTGTACAATGAGCAGTTCTTC.

This rearrangement joins TRBV6-1 to TRBJ2-3; 7 bases fit TRBD1. The CDR3 extends over 15 amino acids. J was trimmed by 4 bases and V by 5 bases; bases with no gene match: 9. Germline V lookup: CDR1 MNHNS, CDR2 SASEGT. The CDR3 here is CASSSTLGGADTQYF. The CDR3 DNA follows: TGTGCCAGCAGTTCGACCTTAGGGGGCGCAGATACGCAGTATTTT.

This clone was found once. The V and J genes are TRBV2 and TRBJ1-3, with a possible D match to TRBD1 (5 bases). This CDR3 spans 17 amino acids. Germline lookup yields CDR1 SNHLY and CDR2 FYNNEI. Trimming stripped 5 bases from V and 0 bases from J, with 17 bases between. Here the CDR3 reads CASSSVGARFSGNTIYF. CDR3 in DNA: TGTGCCAGCAGTTCGGTAGGGGCCCGATTCTCTGGAAACACCATATATTTT.

The V and J genes are TRBV6-5 and TRBJ1-2; no clear D. Germline CDR1 reads MNHEY; CDR2 reads SVGAGI. Between the trimmed V and J ends, which lost 2 bases and 4 bases, there was a span of 11 bases. The CDR3 length is 14 residues. The CDR3 loop is CASSYVRGAYGYTF. The DNA of the CDR3 is TGTGCCAGCAGTTACGTCCGGGGTGCCTATGGCTACACCTTC.